This T cell receptor (beta chain) was documented in a study of T cells in Graves' hyperthyroidism and ophthalmopathy. TCR beta CDR3 sequences were amplified from RNA transcripts. With the HTBI primer set, the TCR CDR3 went through a first round of RT-PCR. TCRdb redid the calling of the multiplex PCR reads with MiXCR, one entry per CDR3 protein. The sample holds around 600,000 distinct CDR3 sequences, approximately 15% seen once. CDR3 length: 15 amino acids. Deletions cut 0 bases from V and 5 bases from J, with 13 bases between. Germline V gives CDR1 KGHSH, CDR2 LQKENI. The sample holds many counts of this clonotype.

This rearrangement joins TRBV18 to TRBJ2-5; tentative D call: TRBD1 (5 bases). Sequencing used blood. This TCR was recovered from a woman in her thirties or forties with Graves' ophthalmopathy. The chain's CDR3 is CASSPPSRAWETQYF. The CDR3 DNA reads as TGTGCCAGCTCACCACCGAGCAGGGCTTGGGAGACCCAGTACTTC.